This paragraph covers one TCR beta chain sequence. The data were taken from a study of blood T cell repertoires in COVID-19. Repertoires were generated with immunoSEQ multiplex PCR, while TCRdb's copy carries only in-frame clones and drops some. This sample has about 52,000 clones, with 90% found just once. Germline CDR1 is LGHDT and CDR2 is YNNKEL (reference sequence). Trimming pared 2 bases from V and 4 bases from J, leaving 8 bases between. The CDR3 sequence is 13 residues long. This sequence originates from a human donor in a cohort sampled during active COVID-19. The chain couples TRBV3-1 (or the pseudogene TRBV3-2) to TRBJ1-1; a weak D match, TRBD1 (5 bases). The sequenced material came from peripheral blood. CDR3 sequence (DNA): TGTGCCAGCAGCCAAAGGGGTTCCACTGAAGCTTTCTTT. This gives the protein CASSQRGSTEAFF.